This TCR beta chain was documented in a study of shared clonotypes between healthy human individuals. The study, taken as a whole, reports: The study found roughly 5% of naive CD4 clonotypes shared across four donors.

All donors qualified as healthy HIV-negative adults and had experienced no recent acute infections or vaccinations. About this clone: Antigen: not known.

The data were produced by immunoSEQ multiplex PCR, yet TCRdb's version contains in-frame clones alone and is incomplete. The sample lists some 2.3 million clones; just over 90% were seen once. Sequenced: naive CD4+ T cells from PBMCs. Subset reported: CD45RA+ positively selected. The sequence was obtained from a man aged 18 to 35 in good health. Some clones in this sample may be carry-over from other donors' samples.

In DNA, the CDR3 is TGTGCCAGCTCACCAGAGATTCCGGGAGGGATAGATACGCAGTATTTT. Encoded protein: CASSPEIPGGIDTQYF. This chain uses TRBV18 with TRBJ2-3; 8 bases match TRBD2. CDR1 and CDR2 from the germline V gene are KGHSH and LQKENI. The CDR3 length is 16 residues. With V trimmed by 2 bases and J by 5 bases, 9 bases remained unmatched.